The entry below describes one TCR beta chain. This clonotype was recorded at least ten times. This receptor's antigen is unknown. One base away there is no much larger clone; base qualities are not given. These data belong to a study of CD8+CD57+ T cells in acquired aplastic anemia (dated by TCRdb to 2016 to 2019). Background for the entire study: DNA extracted from sorted CD4+ and CD8+ cells had a mean of approximately 3.3 ug, with a range of 0.2 to 27.4 ug. Mean read counts for healthy donor samples were about 9.8 million for CD4+ cells and 11.0 million for CD8+ cells. What the work shows at the level of the full study, not this receptor alone: Twenty-nine CD8+ CDR3 sequences were found in both patients and controls but appeared to be highly expressed in patients and within the immunodominant clones of the patients. Between patients and healthy controls, no significant difference in CD8+ Simpson's diversity was found (P=0.060).

Genomic DNA was used as template for profiling of TCR beta VDJ combinations and CDR3 sequences. An Illumina HiSeq 2000 was the platform used for TCR repertoire sequencing. As for the authors' bioinformatics: Repertoires were assessed using TRBV/TRBJ rearrangement plots, CDR3 size and DJ length profiles, and Simpson's diversity index. Whichever DNA sequence was most abundant in the deep sequencing data was defined as the immunodominant clone. CDR3 amino acid sequences were checked for sharing across subjects and were also compared against the VDJdb database and published repertoires. Clones were called with MiXCR by TCRdb after fastp trimmed the public reads at Q25, and only in-frame beta chains were retained. Rows are combined by CDR3 protein, so each entry shows the most common genes and DNA. The V and J calls shown here were made by TCRdb, not taken from the authors' results. Recorded for this sample are about 190,000 distinct CDR3 sequences; 54% of them occurred a single time. The ten biggest clones cover approximately 15% of the sample.

The CDR3 starts with the cysteine, ends with the phenylalanine, and has 19 residues. CDR3 DNA only is kept here, 57 bases in frame from base 1. As encoded in the germline V gene, CDR1 is SGHTA while CDR2 is FQGNSA. Relative to germline, V is missing 0 bases and J is missing 3 bases, with 8 bases of the junction outside any gene match. In the study, sorted CD4+ and CD8+ blood T cells from patients with severe aplastic anemia and from healthy subjects underwent deep sequencing of TCR repertoires. Ficoll-Paque density gradient centrifugation was used to isolate peripheral blood mononuclear cells. Before DNA extraction, CD4+ and CD8+ T cells were sorted with FACS or magnetic beads.

Sequenced input: sorted CD4+, CD8+, or CD8+CD57+ T cells (not recorded which) from PBMCs. The chain is made from TRBV7-2 and TRBJ2-1, and 13 bases in between align with TRBD2. The clonotype comes from a human donor in good health, serving as a control. The CDR3 loop reads CASSLAKLAGGRVYNEQFF. The sequenced DNA: TGTGCCAGCAGCTTAGCCAAACTAGCGGGGGGGCGTGTCTACAATGAGCAGTTCTTC.